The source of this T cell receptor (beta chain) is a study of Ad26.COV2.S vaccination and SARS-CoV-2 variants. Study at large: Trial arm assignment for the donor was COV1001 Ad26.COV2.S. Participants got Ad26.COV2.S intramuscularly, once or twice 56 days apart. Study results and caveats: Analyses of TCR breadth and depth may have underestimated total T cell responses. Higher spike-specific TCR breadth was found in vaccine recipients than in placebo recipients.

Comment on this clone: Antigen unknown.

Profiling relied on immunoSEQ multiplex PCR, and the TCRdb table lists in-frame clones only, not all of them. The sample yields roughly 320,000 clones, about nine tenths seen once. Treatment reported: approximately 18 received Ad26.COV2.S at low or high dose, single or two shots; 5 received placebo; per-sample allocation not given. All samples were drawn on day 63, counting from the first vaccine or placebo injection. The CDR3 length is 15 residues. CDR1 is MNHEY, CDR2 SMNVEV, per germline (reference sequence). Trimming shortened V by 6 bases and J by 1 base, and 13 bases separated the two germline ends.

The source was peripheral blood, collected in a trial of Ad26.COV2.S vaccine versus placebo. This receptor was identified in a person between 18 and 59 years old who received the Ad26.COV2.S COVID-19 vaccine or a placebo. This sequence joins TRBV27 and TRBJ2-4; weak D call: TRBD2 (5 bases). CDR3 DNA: TGTGCCAGCAGCCCGACCTCGGGGGCCAAAAACATTCAGTACTTC. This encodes CASSPTSGAKNIQYF.